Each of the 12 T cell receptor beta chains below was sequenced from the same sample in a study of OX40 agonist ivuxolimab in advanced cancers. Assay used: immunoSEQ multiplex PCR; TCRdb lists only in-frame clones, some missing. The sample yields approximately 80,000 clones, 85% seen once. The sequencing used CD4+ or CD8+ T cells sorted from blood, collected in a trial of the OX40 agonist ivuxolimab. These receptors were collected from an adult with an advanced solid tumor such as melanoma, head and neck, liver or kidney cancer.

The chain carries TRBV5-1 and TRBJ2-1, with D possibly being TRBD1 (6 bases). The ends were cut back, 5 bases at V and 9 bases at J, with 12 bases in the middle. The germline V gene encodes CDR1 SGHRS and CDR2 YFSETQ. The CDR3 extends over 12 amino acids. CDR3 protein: CASRGLGAEQFF. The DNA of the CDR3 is TGCGCCAGCAGAGGTCTGGGGGCTGAGCAGTTCTTC.

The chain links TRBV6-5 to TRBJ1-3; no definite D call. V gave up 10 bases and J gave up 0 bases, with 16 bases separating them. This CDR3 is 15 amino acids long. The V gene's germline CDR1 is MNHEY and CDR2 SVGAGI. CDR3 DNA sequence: TGTGCCACCAGGCGGGAAGTAGCCTCTGGAAACACCATATATTTT. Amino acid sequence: CATRREVASGNTIYF.

CDR3 DNA sequence: TGTGCCAGCAGCTTAGAACAGGGTGGCTACGAGCAGTACTTC. It is translated as CASSLEQGGYEQYF. The gene calls are TRBV11-2 and TRBJ2-7; a weak D match, TRBD1 (6 bases). V was clipped by 0 bases and J by 3 bases, with 9 bases between them. This CDR3 contains 14 residues. Looked up from germline, CDR1 is SGHAT and CDR2 is FQNNGV.

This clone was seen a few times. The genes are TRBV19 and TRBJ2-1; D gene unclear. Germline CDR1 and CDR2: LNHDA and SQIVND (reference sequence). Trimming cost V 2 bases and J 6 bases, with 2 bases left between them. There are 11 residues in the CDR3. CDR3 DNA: TGTGCCAGTAGTATATCCAATGAGCAGTTCTTC. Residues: CASSISNEQFF.

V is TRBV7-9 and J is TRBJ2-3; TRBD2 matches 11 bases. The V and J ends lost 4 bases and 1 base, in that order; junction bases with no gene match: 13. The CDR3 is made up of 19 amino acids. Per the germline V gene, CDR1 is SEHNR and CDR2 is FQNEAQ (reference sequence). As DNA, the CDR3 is TGTGCCAGCAGCTCCCGAATCACCATAGCGGGGGGGGGCACAGATACGCAGTATTTT. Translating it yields CASSSRITIAGGGTDTQYF.

This chain's CDR3 is CASSEVTGTVSVGAFF. The CDR3 DNA is TGTGCCAGCAGTGAAGTTACAGGGACAGTCTCCGTAGGAGCTTTCTTT. V gene TRBV6-1 combines with J gene TRBJ1-1; 7 positions match TRBD1. This CDR3 is built from 16 residues. The germline V gene encodes CDR1 MNHNS and CDR2 SASEGT. J gave up 10 bases and V 1 base, and 15 bases lay outside the gene matches.

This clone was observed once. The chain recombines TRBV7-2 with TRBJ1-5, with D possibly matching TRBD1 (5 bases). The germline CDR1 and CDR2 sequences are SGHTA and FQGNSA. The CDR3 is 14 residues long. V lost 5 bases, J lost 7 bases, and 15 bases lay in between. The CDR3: CASSEGARNQPQHF. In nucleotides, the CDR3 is TGTGCCAGCAGCGAAGGGGCGAGGAACCAGCCCCAGCATTTT.

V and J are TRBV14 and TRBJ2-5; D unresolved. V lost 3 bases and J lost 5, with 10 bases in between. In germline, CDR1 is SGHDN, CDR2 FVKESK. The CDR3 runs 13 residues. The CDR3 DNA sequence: TGTGCCAGCAGCCAGAAGGTCTTGGAGACCCAGTACTTC. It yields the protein CASSQKVLETQYF. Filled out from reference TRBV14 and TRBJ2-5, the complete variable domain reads EAGVTQFPSHSVIEKGQTVTLRCDPISGHDNLYWYRRVMGKEIKFLLHFVKESKQDESGMPNNRFLAERTGGTYSTLKVQPAELEDSGVYFCASSQKVLETQYFGPGTRLLVL.

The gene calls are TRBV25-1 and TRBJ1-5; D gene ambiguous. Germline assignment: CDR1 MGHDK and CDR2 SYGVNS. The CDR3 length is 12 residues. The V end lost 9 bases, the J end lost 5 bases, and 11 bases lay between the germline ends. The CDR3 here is CASQGFDQPQHF. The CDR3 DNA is TGTGCCAGTCAAGGATTCGATCAGCCCCAGCATTTT.

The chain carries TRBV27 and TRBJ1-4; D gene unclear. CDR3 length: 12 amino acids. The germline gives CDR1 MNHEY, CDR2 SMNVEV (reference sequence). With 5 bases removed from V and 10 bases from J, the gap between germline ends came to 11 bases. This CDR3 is CASSLLHGKLFF. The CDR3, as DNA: TGTGCCAGCAGTCTCTTACACGGAAAACTGTTTTTT.

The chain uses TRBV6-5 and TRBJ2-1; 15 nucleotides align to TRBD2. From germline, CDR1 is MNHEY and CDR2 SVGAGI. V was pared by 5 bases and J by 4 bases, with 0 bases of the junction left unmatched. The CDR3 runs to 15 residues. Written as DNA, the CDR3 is TGTGCCAGCAGTGGACTAGCGGGGGGGTACAATGAGCAGTTCTTC. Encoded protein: CASSGLAGGYNEQFF.

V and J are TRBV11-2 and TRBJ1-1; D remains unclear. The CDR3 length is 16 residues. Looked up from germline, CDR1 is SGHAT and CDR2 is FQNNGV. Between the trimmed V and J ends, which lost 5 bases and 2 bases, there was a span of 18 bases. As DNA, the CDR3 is TGTGCCAGCAGCCCCCGCTTTTCGAATAAAAACACTGAAGCTTTCTTT. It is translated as CASSPRFSNKNTEAFF. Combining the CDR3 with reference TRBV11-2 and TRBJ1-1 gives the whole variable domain EAGVAQSPRYKIIEKRQSVAFWCNPISGHATLYWYQQILGQGPKLLIQFQNNGVVDDSQLPKDRFSAERLKGVDSTLKIQPAKLEDSAVYLCASSPRFSNKNTEAFFGQGTRLTVV.